The next 14 T cell receptor beta chains were all read from a single sample in a study of cytomegalovirus exposure and HLA in healthy donors. Profiling relied on immunoSEQ multiplex PCR, and the TCRdb table lists in-frame clones only, not all of them. The sample lists approximately 270,000 clones, about 90% occurring once. Input material: PBMCs. The origin of the receptors is a man aged 18-30 years in good health and CMV-seropositive.

The chain joins TRBV27 to TRBJ2-7; 8 bases fit TRBD2. Germline V gene lookup returns CDR1 MNHEY and CDR2 SMNVEV (reference sequence). V was clipped by 5 bases and J by 3 bases; unmatched bases: 12. This CDR3 has 16 residues. The CDR3 here is CASSPLVASGYYEQYF. The CDR3 bases are TGTGCCAGCAGTCCCCTTGTGGCTAGCGGGTACTACGAGCAGTACTTC.

This clone showed up just once. The V gene is TRBV5-1, the J gene TRBJ2-3; the D gene is possibly TRBD2 (6 bases). The CDR3 runs to 15 residues. Germline CDR1 and CDR2: SGHRS and YFSETQ. Trimming removed 4 bases from V and 5 bases from J, with 17 bases in between. The CDR3 coding sequence is TGCGCCAGCAGCCCGCAGGGAATGGGGGGAGATACGCAGTATTTT. Amino acids: CASSPQGMGGDTQYF. The full variable domain, completed using reference TRBV5-1 and TRBJ2-3, is KAGVTQTPRYLIKTRGQQVTLSCSPISGHRSVSWYQQTPGQGLQFLFEYFSETQRNKGNFPGRFSGRQFSNSRSEMNVSTLELGDSALYLCASSPQGMGGDTQYFGPGTRLTVL.

This clone was detected once. The chain uses TRBV27 and TRBJ1-1; TRBD1 aligns across 8 bases. The CDR3 extends over 14 amino acids. Germline CDR1 and CDR2: MNHEY and SMNVEV (reference sequence). Trimming cost V 6 bases and J 5 bases; bases outside gene matches: 8. CDR3 DNA sequence: TGTGCCAGCAGGTCGACAGGGGCGAGTACTGAAGCTTTCTTT. Encoded protein: CASRSTGASTEAFF.

The chain recombines TRBV5-8 with TRBJ1-2; the match to TRBD1 covers 12 bases. Germline loops: CDR1 SGHTS, CDR2 YDEGEE. The CDR3 totals 15 residues. After removal of 2 bases from V and 8 bases from J, the junction contained 7 bases not matched to a gene. CDR3 sequence (DNA): TGTGCCAGCAGCTTACCGGGACAGGGGGCGCGGGGCTACACCTTC. Protein sequence: CASSLPGQGARGYTF.

This chain uses TRBV10-3 with TRBJ2-1; no clear D gene. V was trimmed by 4 bases and J by 0 bases, leaving 7 bases between them. Germline CDR1 ENHRY, CDR2 SYGVKD. The CDR3 covers 14 residues. This chain's CDR3 is CAISGVGSYNEQFF. CDR3 nucleotide sequence: TGTGCCATCAGTGGGGTCGGCTCCTACAATGAGCAGTTCTTC.

This chain connects TRBV4-2 to TRBJ1-2, with TRBD1 matching over 9 bases. J gave up 8 bases and V 0 bases, and 13 bases lay outside the gene matches. The CDR3 is 17 amino acids. Germline V lookup: CDR1 LGHNA, CDR2 YNFKEQ. The CDR3 loop is CASSQDIPGQGLGGYTF. The CDR3 DNA follows: TGTGCCAGCAGCCAAGACATCCCGGGACAGGGACTAGGGGGCTACACCTTC.

The chain links TRBV27 to TRBJ2-1; no firm D call. The length of the CDR3 is 14 residues. V lost 5 bases, J lost 2 bases, and 10 bases lay in between. Germline CDR1 reads MNHEY; CDR2 reads SMNVEV (reference sequence). The CDR3 nucleotides read TGTGCCAGCAGTCCCCGACTCCCCTACAATGAGCAGTTCTTC. It translates to CASSPRLPYNEQFF.

This clone was counted only a few times. The genes are TRBV2 and TRBJ1-2; D remains ambiguous. Trimming cost V 2 bases and J 3 bases, with 10 bases left between them. This CDR3 has 14 amino acids. The germline V gene has CDR1 SNHLY and CDR2 FYNNEI. In DNA form, the CDR3 reads TGTGCCAGCAGTGAACGGTGGTCCGACTATGGCTACACCTTC. It specifies CASSERWSDYGYTF. The variable domain in full, with the rest retrieved from reference TRBV2 and TRBJ1-2, is EPEVTQTPSHQVTQMGQEVILRCVPISNHLYFYWYRQILGQKVEFLVSFYNNEISEKSEIFDDQFSVERPDGSNFTLKIRSTKLEDSAMYFCASSERWSDYGYTFGSGTRLTVV.

V usage is TRBV25-1 and J usage is TRBJ2-2; 12 bases are a match to TRBD2. With 2 bases clipped from V and 6 bases from J, the junction kept 1 base outside the gene matches. CDR3 length equals 15 residues. Germline V gene sequence: CDR1 MGHDK, CDR2 SYGVNS. CDR3 sequence (DNA): TGTGCCAGCAGTGAACTAGCGGGAGGGCCCGGGGAGCTGTTTTTT. This gives the protein CASSELAGGPGELFF.

The table lists this clone with a count of one. The gene calls are TRBV30 and TRBJ2-5, with 8 bases matching TRBD1. V trimming: 2 bases; J trimming: 2 bases; junction bases outside the gene matches: 7. Germline CDR1 GTSNPN, CDR2 SVGIG (reference sequence). The CDR3 runs 15 residues. The CDR3 coding sequence is TGTGCCTGGAGTAGAATCGGACAGGGACAAGAGACCCAGTACTTC. Translation gives CAWSRIGQGQETQYF.

This clone is a singleton in its sample. J is TRBJ2-1 and V is TRBV28; no reliable D call. The V gene's germline CDR1 is MDHEN and CDR2 SYDVKM. The CDR3 is 11 residues long. Trimming stripped 2 bases from V and 9 bases from J, with 5 bases between. CDR3 residues: CASSLAAEQFF. The CDR3, as DNA: TGTGCCAGCAGTTTAGCCGCTGAGCAGTTCTTC.

The chain has TRBV11-2 and TRBJ2-2; no firm D call. This CDR3 has 14 amino acids. V dropped 1 base and J dropped 1 base, with 4 bases sitting between them. In germline, CDR1 is SGHAT, CDR2 FQNNGV. The CDR3 nucleotides are TGTGCCAGCAGCTTAGGGCAGAACACCGGGGAGCTGTTTTTT. Its protein product is CASSLGQNTGELFF.

This clone was detected only once. The chain recombines TRBV15 with TRBJ1-1; D unclear. Trimming removed 0 bases from V and 7 bases from J, with 12 bases in between. The V gene's germline CDR1 is LNHNV and CDR2 YYDKDF (reference sequence). This CDR3 has 14 residues. The DNA for the CDR3 is TGTGCCACCAGCAGAGATGGTTTGGCCGGTGAAGCTTTCTTT. Translation: CATSRDGLAGEAFF.

The chain recombines TRBV5-4 with TRBJ1-3; unclear D gene. The germline CDR1 and CDR2 sequences are SGHNT and YYREEE (reference sequence). The CDR3 totals 17 residues. With 3 bases removed from V and 4 bases from J, the gap between germline ends came to 20 bases. CDR3 coding DNA: TGTGCCAGCAGCTCCGACCCCGGGCCTGCCGGCGGAAACACCATATATTTT. Its protein product is CASSSDPGPAGGNTIYF.